These 13 T cell receptor beta chains originate from one sample sequenced in a study of shared clonotypes between healthy human individuals. TCRdb's copy holds only in-frame clones and misses some; the assay was immunoSEQ multiplex PCR. Counted here are millions of clones, about 92% occurring once; the ten biggest clones make up around 0.14%. Sequencing was carried out using naive CD4+ T cells sorted from blood. The subset is: CD45RA+ positively selected. These receptors were taken from a man younger than 35 in good health.

The chain links TRBV6-1 to TRBJ1-3; the match to TRBD1 covers 8 bases. This CDR3 region has 15 residues. J was trimmed by 4 bases and V by 0 bases; bases with no gene match: 2. Looked up from germline, CDR1 is MNHNS and CDR2 is SASEGT. CDR3 DNA sequence: TGTGCCAGCAGTGAAGCCAGGGGGCACGGAAACACCATATATTTT. This codes for CASSEARGHGNTIYF.

The V gene is TRBV18, the J gene TRBJ2-1, with 7 bases fitting TRBD1. Germline values: CDR1 KGHSH, CDR2 LQKENI. The CDR3 runs 14 residues. The V gene end was trimmed by 0 bases and the J gene end by 7 bases; junction bases not matched to a gene: 3. CDR3 DNA sequence: TGTGCCAGCTCACCACCCCGGGACAGAAATGAGCAGTTCTTC. Its translation is CASSPPRDRNEQFF.

This clone was picked up one time. This chain uses TRBV4-1 with TRBJ1-5; the D is unclear. The length of the CDR3 is 16 residues. V was pared by 6 bases and J by 0 bases, with 15 bases between. Germline CDR1 is MGHRA and CDR2 is YSYEKL. CDR3 DNA: TGCGCCAGCAGTCTAACAGAAGACTATAGCAATCAGCCCCAGCATTTT. Translation gives CASSLTEDYSNQPQHF.

CDR3 protein: CASQIGTVTSGNTIYF. The CDR3 DNA sequence: TGTGCGAGCCAGATCGGGACAGTGACCTCTGGAAACACCATATATTTT. The chain joins TRBV19 to TRBJ1-3; 7 nucleotides match TRBD1. The V gene's germline CDR1 is LNHDA and CDR2 SQIVND (reference sequence). The CDR3 spans 16 residues.

The chain uses TRBV4-3 and TRBJ2-2; perhaps TRBD1 as D (6 bases). Looked up from germline, CDR1 is LGHNA and CDR2 is YSLEER. Trimming pared 1 base from V and 7 bases from J, leaving 13 bases between. The CDR3 is made up of 15 amino acids. CDR3 protein: CASSQGNRAVGELFF. CDR3 coding DNA: TGCGCCAGCAGCCAAGGGAACAGGGCTGTCGGGGAGCTGTTTTTT.

The V call is TRBV10-2, the J call TRBJ2-2; D may be TRBD1 (5 bases). Germline V lookup: CDR1 WSHSY, CDR2 SAAADI. Trimming removed 6 bases from V and 1 base from J, with 15 bases in between. This CDR3 spans 16 amino acids. The CDR3 here is CASRYSGSLNTGELFF. CDR3 DNA: TGCGCCAGCAGGTACTCAGGGTCCCTGAACACCGGGGAGCTGTTTTTT.

The chain joins TRBV2 to TRBJ2-1; no clear D. V lost 6 bases and J 6 bases, leaving 9 bases between the germline ends. The CDR3 is 12 amino acids. CDR1 and CDR2 from the germline V gene are SNHLY and FYNNEI. The CDR3: CASRGDFNEQFF. CDR3 coding DNA: TGTGCCAGCAGAGGCGATTTCAATGAGCAGTTCTTC. Drawing the rest from reference TRBV2 and TRBJ2-1, the complete variable domain is EPEVTQTPSHQVTQMGQEVILRCVPISNHLYFYWYRQILGQKVEFLVSFYNNEISEKSEIFDDQFSVERPDGSNFTLKIRSTKLEDSAMYFCASRGDFNEQFFGPGTRLTVL.

A note on this clone: Other DNA sequences from this sample encode an identical CDR3 as well. V is TRBV10-3 and J is TRBJ2-1; D possibly corresponds to TRBD2 (5 bases). CDR1 and CDR2 from the germline V gene are ENHRY and SYGVKD. V lost 6 bases and J 1 base, leaving 7 bases between the germline ends. The CDR3 has 13 amino acids. DNA of the CDR3: TGTGCCATCAGCGGGGTATCCTACAATGAGCAGTTCTTC. Its translation: CAISGVSYNEQFF.

The chain has TRBV5-4 and TRBJ2-3, with D unclear. Germline lookup yields CDR1 SGHNT and CDR2 YYREEE (reference sequence). The V gene lost 5 bases and the J gene lost 7 bases, with 11 bases spanning the gap. This CDR3 is 12 amino acids long. DNA of the CDR3: TGTGCCAGCAGGTTCGACGCTAATACGCAGTATTTT. This codes for CASRFDANTQYF.

The chain joins TRBV2 to TRBJ2-5, with D unclear. This CDR3 is 14 amino acids long. Trimming left V 2 bases short and J 5 bases short, with 12 bases between. In germline, CDR1 is SNHLY, CDR2 FYNNEI. CDR3 residues: CASSESRFSETQYF. The CDR3 DNA reads TGTGCCAGCAGTGAATCCAGGTTCTCGGAGACCCAGTACTTC.

The genes are TRBV5-1 and TRBJ2-7; a possible D gene is TRBD2 (5 bases). The V and J ends lost 2 bases and 6 bases respectively, with 15 bases between them. The CDR3 consists of 14 residues. Germline lookup yields CDR1 SGHRS and CDR2 YFSETQ. The DNA for the CDR3 is TGCGCCAGCAGCTTAGACGGGTTGGCGGGCGAGCAGTACTTC. Its translation: CASSLDGLAGEQYF.

Only one count was recorded for this clone. The chain employs TRBV7-9 and TRBJ2-7; 8 nucleotides align to TRBD2. J gave up 5 bases and V 7 bases, and 10 bases lay outside the gene matches. Per the germline V gene, CDR1 is SEHNR and CDR2 is FQNEAQ (reference sequence). The CDR3 loop spans 14 amino acids. The CDR3 loop is CASTQTGGRNEQYF. DNA of the CDR3: TGTGCCAGCACCCAAACGGGGGGGCGTAACGAGCAGTACTTC.

This clone appeared once. The CDR3 DNA reads TGTGCCAGCTCCCCCGGCGGGAGAGGTCGGGGCACAGATACGCAGTATTTT. It codes for CASSPGGRGRGTDTQYF. This chain links TRBV11-3 with TRBJ2-3; 7 positions match TRBD2. CDR1 and CDR2 (germline): SGHNT, YENEEA. J lost 1 base, V lost 8 bases, and 15 bases had no gene match. The CDR3 spans 17 residues. The complete variable domain, with remaining parts taken from reference TRBV11-3 and TRBJ2-3, reads EAGVVQSPRYKIIEKKQPVAFWCNPISGHNTLYWYLQNLGQGPELLIRYENEEAVDDSQLPKDRFSAERLKGVDSTLKIQPAELGDSAVYLCASSPGGRGRGTDTQYFGPGTRLTVL.